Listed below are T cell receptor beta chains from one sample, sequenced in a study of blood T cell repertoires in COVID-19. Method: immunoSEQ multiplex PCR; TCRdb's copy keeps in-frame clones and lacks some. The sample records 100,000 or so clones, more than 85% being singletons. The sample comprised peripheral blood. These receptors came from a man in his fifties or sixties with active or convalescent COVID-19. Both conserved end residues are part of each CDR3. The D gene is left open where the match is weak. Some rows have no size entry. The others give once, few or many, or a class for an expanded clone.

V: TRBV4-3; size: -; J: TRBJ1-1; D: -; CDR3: CASSQVYSDTEAFF; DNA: TGCGCCAGCAGCCAGGTTTACAGTGACACTGAAGCTTTCTTT
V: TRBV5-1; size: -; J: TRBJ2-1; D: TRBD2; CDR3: CASSSRGGDEQFF; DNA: TGCGCCAGCAGCTCCCGGGGGGGGGATGAGCAGTTCTTC
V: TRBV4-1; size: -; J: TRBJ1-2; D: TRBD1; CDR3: CASSQYPTGAGYGYTF; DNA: TGCGCCAGCAGCCAGTACCCAACAGGGGCAGGCTATGGCTACACCTTC
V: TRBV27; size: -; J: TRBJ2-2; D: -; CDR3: CASSLGGVGTGELFF; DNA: TGTGCCAGCAGTTTAGGCGGAGTTGGGACCGGGGAGCTGTTTTTT
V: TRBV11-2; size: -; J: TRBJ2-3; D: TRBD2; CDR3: CASSLASGGALGDTQYF; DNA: TGTGCCAGCAGCTTAGCTAGCGGGGGGGCCTTGGGAGATACGCAGTATTTT
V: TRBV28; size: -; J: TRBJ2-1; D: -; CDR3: CASSLLAGSSYNEQFF; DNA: TGTGCCAGCAGTTTATTGGCGGGGAGCTCCTACAATGAGCAGTTCTTC
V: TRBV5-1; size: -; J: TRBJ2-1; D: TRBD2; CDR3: CASSLVSSGGVMNEQFF; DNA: TGCGCCAGCAGCTTGGTGTCTAGCGGGGGGGTGATGAATGAGCAGTTCTTC
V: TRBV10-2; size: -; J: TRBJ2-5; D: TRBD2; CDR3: CASSESTRGGETQYF; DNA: TGCGCCAGCAGTGAGTCGACTCGGGGGGGGGAGACCCAGTACTTC
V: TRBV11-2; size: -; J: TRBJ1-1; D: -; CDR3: CASSLEGSMNTEAFF; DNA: TGTGCCAGCAGCTTGGAGGGCAGCATGAACACTGAAGCTTTCTTT
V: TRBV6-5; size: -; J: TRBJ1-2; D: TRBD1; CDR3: CASKERMDRGRGYTF; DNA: TGTGCCAGCAAAGAGCGAATGGACAGGGGCAGGGGCTACACCTTC
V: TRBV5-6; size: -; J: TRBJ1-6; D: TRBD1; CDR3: CASSYRDRASPLHF; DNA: TGTGCCAGCAGCTACCGGGACAGGGCTTCACCCCTCCACTTT
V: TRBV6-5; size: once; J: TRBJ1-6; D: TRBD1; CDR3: CASSYSAGQGAAPLHF; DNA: TGTGCCAGCAGTTACTCGGCAGGACAGGGGGCTGCACCCCTCCACTTT
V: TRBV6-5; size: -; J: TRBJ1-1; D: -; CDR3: CASSHGGTEAFF; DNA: TGTGCCAGCAGTCACGGAGGCACTGAAGCTTTCTTT
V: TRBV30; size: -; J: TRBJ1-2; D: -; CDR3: CAWVREGTNYGYTF; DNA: TGTGCCTGGGTGAGGGAAGGCACCAACTATGGCTACACCTTC
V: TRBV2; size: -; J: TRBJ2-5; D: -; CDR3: CASSEEPGNKETQYF; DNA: TGTGCCAGCAGTGAAGAGCCAGGGAATAAAGAGACCCAGTACTTC
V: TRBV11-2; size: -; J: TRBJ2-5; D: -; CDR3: CASSVSDRETQYF; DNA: TGTGCCAGCAGCGTCTCGGACAGAGAGACCCAGTACTTC
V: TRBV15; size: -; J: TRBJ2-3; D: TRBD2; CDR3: CATSREITSGGADTQYF; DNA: TGTGCCACCAGCAGAGAAATAACTAGCGGGGGGGCAGATACGCAGTATTTT
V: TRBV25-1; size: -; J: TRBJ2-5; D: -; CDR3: CASNSDRRETQYF; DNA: TGTGCCAGCAATTCCGACAGGAGAGAGACCCAGTACTTC